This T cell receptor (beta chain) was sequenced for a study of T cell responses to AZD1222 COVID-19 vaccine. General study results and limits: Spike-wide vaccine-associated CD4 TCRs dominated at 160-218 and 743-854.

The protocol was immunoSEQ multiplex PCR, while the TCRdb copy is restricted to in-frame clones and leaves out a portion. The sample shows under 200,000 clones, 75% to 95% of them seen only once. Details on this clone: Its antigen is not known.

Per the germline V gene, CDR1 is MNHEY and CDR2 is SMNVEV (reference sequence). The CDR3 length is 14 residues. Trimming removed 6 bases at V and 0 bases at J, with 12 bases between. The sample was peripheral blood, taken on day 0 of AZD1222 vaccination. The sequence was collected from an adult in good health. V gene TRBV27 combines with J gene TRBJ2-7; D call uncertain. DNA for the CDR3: TGTGCCAGCAGCCTTACGTTCGTCTCCTACGAGCAGTACTTC. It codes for CASSLTFVSYEQYF.